This T cell receptor (beta chain) was sequenced during a study of blood T cells in healthy people across ages. The study, taken as a whole, reports: Per million T cells, TCR beta diversity dropped roughly linearly as age increased.

Germline V gene sequence: CDR1 SGHTA, CDR2 FQGNSA. This CDR3 region has 14 residues. For this clonotype: Its antigen is not known. The junction does not match germline at one end; this may be a read error.

Those donating, healthy Caucasian individuals from Russia, were aged about 6 to 90. Each sample provided at least 6 micrograms of extracted total RNA. It was with a sample-barcoded 5' primer and a J-beta primer mix that a second PCR of about 6 to 12 cycles was run. TCRdb itself ran the 5' RACE reads through MiXCR, one entry per CDR3 protein. The sample shows 800,000 to 900,000 distinct CDR3 sequences, 55% to 65% of them seen only once. The specimen sequenced was blood. The TCR comes from a man aged 30 to 39 in good health. The chain recombines TRBV7-2 with TRBJ2-1, with 8 bases fitting TRBD1. CDR3 sequence: CAGSPRTGNNEQFF. Here the CDR3 DNA reads TGTGCCGGCAGCCCACGGACAGGGAATAATGAGCAGTTCTTC.